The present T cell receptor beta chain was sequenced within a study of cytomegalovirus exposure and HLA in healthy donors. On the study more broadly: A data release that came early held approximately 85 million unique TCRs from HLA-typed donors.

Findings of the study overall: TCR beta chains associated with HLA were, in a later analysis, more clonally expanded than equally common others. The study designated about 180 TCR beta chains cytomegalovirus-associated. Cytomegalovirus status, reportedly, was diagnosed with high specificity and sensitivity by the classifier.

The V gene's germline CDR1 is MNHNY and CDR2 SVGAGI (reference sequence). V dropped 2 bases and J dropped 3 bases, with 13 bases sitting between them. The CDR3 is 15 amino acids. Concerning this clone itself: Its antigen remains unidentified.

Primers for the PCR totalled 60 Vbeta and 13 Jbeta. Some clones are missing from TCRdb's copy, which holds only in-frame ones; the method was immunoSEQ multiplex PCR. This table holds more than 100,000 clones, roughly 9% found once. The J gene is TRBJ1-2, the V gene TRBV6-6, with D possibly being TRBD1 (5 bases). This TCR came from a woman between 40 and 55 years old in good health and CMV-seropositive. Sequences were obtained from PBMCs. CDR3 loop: CASSYGQGGHYGYTF. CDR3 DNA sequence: TGTGCCAGCAGTTACGGTCAGGGTGGCCACTATGGCTACACCTTC.